Each of the 30 T cell receptor beta chains below was sequenced from the same sample in a study of T cell changes during pregnancy in multiple sclerosis. The method was immunoSEQ multiplex PCR; TCRdb's version includes in-frame clones alone and lacks a portion of them. The sample includes tens of thousands of clones, 85% to 95% seen only once; the top ten take approximately 0.93%. This sample comprised peripheral blood, obtained in the first trimester of pregnancy. Receptors originate from a female donor with multiple sclerosis, enrolled in a pregnancy study.

The V call is TRBV19, the J call TRBJ2-3, with 8 bases identical to TRBD1. The length of the CDR3 is 16 residues. The trim removed 5 bases at V and 4 bases at J, leaving 11 bases unmatched. Germline lookup yields CDR1 LNHDA and CDR2 SQIVND (reference sequence). The CDR3 DNA reads TGTGCCAGTAGTCTTCTCCCAGGACAGGGTGCAGATACGCAGTATTTT. It codes for CASSLLPGQGADTQYF.

The chain uses TRBV4-3 and TRBJ2-1; 10 bases are a match to TRBD2. Losses at the gene ends were 0 bases for V and 7 bases for J; bases not matched to a gene: 12. The length of the CDR3 is 18 residues. Germline values: CDR1 LGHNA, CDR2 YSLEER. Written as DNA, the CDR3 is TGCGCCAGCAGCCAAGACCCCCAAGGAGCGGGGGGGAGAAATGAGCAGTTCTTC. Its translation is CASSQDPQGAGGRNEQFF.

This chain uses TRBV7-2 with TRBJ2-5; tentative D call: TRBD1 (6 bases). The ends were cut back, 2 bases at V and 4 bases at J, with 11 bases in the middle. This CDR3 has 14 residues. Looked up from germline, CDR1 is SGHTA and CDR2 is FQGNSA. The CDR3 spells CASSLRGMGETQYF. The CDR3 DNA follows: TGTGCCAGCAGCTTAAGGGGGATGGGAGAGACCCAGTACTTC.

The DNA of the CDR3 is TGTGCCAGTAGTACTACCACAGGGGATAGGGGCTATGGCTACACCTTC. This gives the protein CASSTTTGDRGYGYTF. The chain joins TRBV19 to TRBJ1-2, with 7 bases matching TRBD1. The CDR3 contains 16 residues. The germline V gene has CDR1 LNHDA and CDR2 SQIVND (reference sequence). V dropped 4 bases and J dropped 4; count of bases not matched to a gene: 12.

This rearrangement joins TRBV5-5 to TRBJ1-2, with 7 bases that match TRBD1. Trimming at V came to 0 bases and at J to 4 bases, leaving 6 bases not matched to a gene. Germline loops: CDR1 SGHKS, CDR2 YYEKEE (reference sequence). This CDR3 spans 15 amino acids. CDR3 nucleotides: TGTGCCAGCAGCTTGGGTGGACAGGATCTCTATGGCTACACCTTC. Its protein product is CASSLGGQDLYGYTF.

The rearrangement joins TRBV19 to TRBJ1-5, with 7 bases fitting TRBD1. Germline V lookup: CDR1 LNHDA, CDR2 SQIVND (reference sequence). The CDR3 consists of 15 residues. V lost 7 bases, J lost 5 bases, and 11 bases stayed unmatched. DNA for the CDR3: TGTGCCAGTAAGCGGGTTGACAGGGTCGATCAGCCCCAGCATTTT. Amino acids: CASKRVDRVDQPQHF.

The CDR3 DNA reads TGTGCCAGCCTGAGGGGCGGGGGGACCGGGGAGCTGTTTTTT. This codes for CASLRGGGTGELFF. The chain recombines TRBV6-6 with TRBJ2-2; 8 bases are a match to TRBD2. CDR3 length: 14 amino acids. From germline, CDR1 is MNHNY and CDR2 SVGAGI (reference sequence). V gave up 8 bases and J gave up 5 bases; unmatched junction bases: 7.

This chain connects TRBV9 to TRBJ1-4, with D unclear. V gave up 4 bases and J gave up 3 bases, with 13 bases separating them. Germline CDR1 SGDLS, CDR2 YYNGEE. The CDR3 length is 15 residues. The CDR3 region is CASSPLGVANEKLFF. In DNA, the CDR3 is TGTGCCAGCAGCCCCTTAGGAGTAGCTAATGAAAAACTGTTTTTT.

The chain uses TRBV5-1 and TRBJ2-3; the match to TRBD2 covers 8 bases. Trimming removed 0 bases from V and 0 bases from J; junction bases left unmatched: 3. Looked up from germline, CDR1 is SGHRS and CDR2 is YFSETQ. The CDR3 totals 16 residues. The CDR3 loop reads CASSLGASGSTDTQYF. The CDR3 DNA reads TGCGCCAGCAGCTTGGGGGCTAGCGGGAGCACAGATACGCAGTATTTT.

CDR3 sequence reads: CAISGGQQETQYF. The DNA of the CDR3 is TGTGCCATCAGTGGGGGACAACAAGAGACCCAGTACTTC. V is TRBV10-3 and J is TRBJ2-5; tentative D call: TRBD1 (6 bases). CDR1 is ENHRY, CDR2 SYGVKD, per germline. The CDR3 extends over 13 amino acids. Trimming pared 4 bases from V and 2 bases from J, leaving 8 bases between.

This chain links TRBV29-1 with TRBJ1-2, with 8 nucleotides matching TRBD1. The ends lost 2 bases at V and 0 bases at J; junction bases unmatched: 8. The CDR3 is made up of 16 amino acids. Looked up from germline, CDR1 is SQVTM and CDR2 is ANQGSEA. CDR3 region: CSVESRDRRSNYGYTF. The CDR3 DNA sequence: TGCAGCGTTGAATCCCGGGACAGGCGATCTAACTATGGCTACACCTTC.

The V call is TRBV19, the J call TRBJ2-3; maybe TRBD1 (6 bases). In germline, CDR1 is LNHDA, CDR2 SQIVND (reference sequence). The length of the CDR3 is 14 residues. V gave up 3 bases and J gave up 5 bases, with 12 bases separating them. CDR3 sequence reads: CASSINRARDTQYF. DNA of the CDR3: TGTGCCAGTAGTATCAACAGGGCTAGAGATACGCAGTATTTT.

This clone was seen a handful of times. The J gene is TRBJ2-1, the V gene TRBV27; 7 nucleotides align to TRBD2. The V gene's germline CDR1 is MNHEY and CDR2 SMNVEV (reference sequence). CDR3 size: 15 residues. Trimming cost V 0 bases and J 10 bases; bases outside gene matches: 9. CDR3 coding DNA: TGTGCCAGCAGTTTATCCACAGTGCCGCGGGGGGAGCAGTTCTTC. As protein: CASSLSTVPRGEQFF.

The V gene is TRBV7-8, the J gene TRBJ1-1; perhaps TRBD1 as D (5 bases). CDR1 and CDR2 (germline): SGHVS, FQNEAQ. The CDR3 spans 13 residues. Trimming took 7 bases from V and 4 from J, leaving 13 bases between them. CDR3 region: CASILREGTEAFF. For the CDR3, the DNA is TGTGCCAGCATCCTCAGGGAAGGCACTGAAGCTTTCTTT.

The chain joins TRBV2 to TRBJ2-3; 7 bases map to TRBD2. The CDR3 runs 15 residues. The V segment lost 3 bases and the J segment 6 bases; nucleotides outside the gene matches: 9. Germline CDR1 is SNHLY and CDR2 is FYNNEI. The CDR3 sequence: CASSDPGGSRDTQYF. The CDR3, as DNA: TGTGCCAGCAGTGATCCGGGAGGTTCTAGGGATACGCAGTATTTT.

The CDR3 region has the DNA TGTGCCAGCAGCTTAGAGCCGACAGACTCCTACAATGAGCAGTTCTTC. Translated, it gives CASSLEPTDSYNEQFF. The rearrangement links TRBV7-7 to TRBJ2-1, with a tentative D call TRBD1 (5 bases). This CDR3 is built from 16 residues. Per the germline V gene, CDR1 is SSHAT and CDR2 is FNYEAQ (reference sequence). V was cut by 1 base and J by 0 bases, with 10 bases left in between.

The chain uses TRBV7-6 and TRBJ2-2; tentatively, D is TRBD2 (5 bases). This CDR3 contains 15 residues. V lost 2 bases and J 2 bases, leaving 9 bases between the germline ends. Germline assignment: CDR1 SGHVS and CDR2 FNYEAQ. The CDR3 nucleotides read TGTGCCAGCAGCTTATGGACGGGAAACACCGGGGAGCTGTTTTTT. This encodes CASSLWTGNTGELFF.

This clone was picked up a small number of times. Within the sample, other DNA sequences also encode this same CDR3. This sequence joins TRBV11-2 and TRBJ1-1; D unresolved. V lost 3 bases and J lost 4, with 3 bases in between. This CDR3 is 11 amino acids long. In germline, CDR1 is SGHAT, CDR2 FQNNGV. In nucleotides, the CDR3 is TGTGCCAGCAGCTTCAGCACTGAAGCTTTCTTT. Protein: CASSFSTEAFF.

The rearrangement uses TRBV5-1 and TRBJ1-1, with D tentatively TRBD1 (5 bases). The CDR3 length is 14 residues. Trimming cost V 0 bases and J 7 bases, with 13 bases left between them. The V gene's germline CDR1 is SGHRS and CDR2 YFSETQ. This CDR3 is CASSLESGGDEAFF. Here the CDR3 DNA reads TGCGCCAGCAGCTTGGAATCCGGGGGGGATGAAGCTTTCTTT.

The chain recombines TRBV27 with TRBJ2-7; 7 bases line up with TRBD1. Germline CDR1 is MNHEY and CDR2 is SMNVEV (reference sequence). J lost 3 bases, V lost 5 bases, and 7 bases had no gene match. The CDR3 runs to 14 residues. The CDR3 spells CASSEQGQGYEQYF. Here the CDR3 DNA reads TGTGCCAGCAGTGAACAGGGGCAGGGCTACGAGCAGTACTTC.

This rearrangement joins TRBV27 to TRBJ2-7, with 7 nucleotides matching TRBD1. The length of the CDR3 is 14 residues. Germline V gene data show CDR1 as MNHEY and CDR2 as SMNVEV (reference sequence). The ends lost 4 bases at V and 2 bases at J; junction bases unmatched: 5. CDR3 nucleotides: TGTGCCAGCAGTTCGGACAGGAGAGCCTACGAGCAGTACTTC. Protein sequence: CASSSDRRAYEQYF.

This CDR3 reads CASSFKAGEPGNEQFF. For the CDR3, the DNA is TGTGCCAGCAGTTTCAAAGCGGGAGAGCCGGGCAATGAGCAGTTCTTC. This sequence joins TRBV28 and TRBJ2-1; TRBD2 aligns across 8 bases. In germline, CDR1 is MDHEN, CDR2 SYDVKM. The CDR3 is made up of 16 amino acids. The V segment lost 3 bases and the J segment 6 bases; nucleotides outside the gene matches: 10.

The V gene is TRBV6-5, the J gene TRBJ2-7; 9 bases line up with TRBD1. Germline V gene sequence: CDR1 MNHEY, CDR2 SVGAGI. The CDR3 sequence is 15 residues long. Trimming at V came to 2 bases and at J to 3 bases, leaving 5 bases not matched to a gene. The CDR3 reads CASSYGQGSVYEQYF. For the CDR3, the DNA is TGTGCCAGCAGTTACGGACAGGGGTCCGTCTACGAGCAGTACTTC.

This clone appeared a single time. The chain carries TRBV13 and TRBJ1-2, with 9 bases lining up with TRBD1. CDR3 size: 15 residues. Trimming took 3 bases from V and 2 from J; bases not matched to a gene: 4. Germline V CDR1 and CDR2: PRHDT, FYEKMQ (reference sequence). The chain's CDR3 is CASSLGQGVNYGYTF. The CDR3 DNA follows: TGTGCCAGCAGCTTGGGACAGGGAGTAAACTATGGCTACACCTTC.

The chain combines TRBV2 with TRBJ1-6; no definite D call. CDR1 and CDR2 from the germline V gene are SNHLY and FYNNEI. The V end was cut by 0 bases, the J end by 7 bases, with 13 bases between. This CDR3 spans 16 amino acids. This chain's CDR3 is CASSEAGRRRNSPLHF. The CDR3, as DNA: TGTGCCAGCAGTGAAGCAGGGCGCCGGAGGAATTCACCCCTCCACTTT.

The chain has TRBV27 and TRBJ1-1; 8 nucleotides align to TRBD1. Germline V lookup: CDR1 MNHEY, CDR2 SMNVEV (reference sequence). The length of the CDR3 is 14 residues. Unmatched junction bases numbered 7, after V lost 6 bases and J lost 4 bases. CDR3 protein: CASSQDRVGTEAFF. The CDR3 DNA reads as TGTGCCAGCAGCCAGGACAGGGTCGGCACTGAAGCTTTCTTT.

This chain uses TRBV28 with TRBJ2-2; maybe TRBD1 (5 bases). CDR3 length: 14 amino acids. From germline, CDR1 is MDHEN and CDR2 SYDVKM. V was trimmed by 2 bases and J by 8 bases, leaving 12 bases between them. The CDR3 nucleotides are TGTGCCAGCAGTTTACAGGGTAGAAAAGGGGAGCTGTTTTTT. Translating it yields CASSLQGRKGELFF.

The chain employs TRBV6-1 and TRBJ2-7, with D maybe TRBD1 (7 bases). V was pared by 7 bases and J by 5 bases, with 21 bases between. The germline CDR1 and CDR2 sequences are MNHNS and SASEGT. This CDR3 has 15 residues. The CDR3 coding sequence is TGTGCCAGCACCCCCCCTGGCGGCAGGGGGGACGAGCAGTACTTC. Translated: CASTPPGGRGDEQYF.

Only a few counts were recorded for this clone. The chain is built from TRBV14 and TRBJ2-5; weak D call: TRBD1 (6 bases). Deletions cut 4 bases from V and 1 base from J, with 16 bases between. CDR1 is SGHDN, CDR2 FVKESK, per germline. This CDR3 contains 16 residues. The CDR3 nucleotides read TGTGCCAGCAGCCTTCGGGGCAGGGGTGCCCAAGAGACCCAGTACTTC. Amino acid sequence: CASSLRGRGAQETQYF. Combining the CDR3 with reference TRBV14 and TRBJ2-5 gives the whole variable domain EAGVTQFPSHSVIEKGQTVTLRCDPISGHDNLYWYRRVMGKEIKFLLHFVKESKQDESGMPNNRFLAERTGGTYSTLKVQPAELEDSGVYFCASSLRGRGAQETQYFGPGTRLLVL.

The chain couples TRBV28 to TRBJ2-7; weak D call: TRBD1 (5 bases). CDR1 MDHEN and CDR2 SYDVKM come from the germline V gene. The CDR3 sequence is 12 residues long. The V and J ends lost 5 bases and 3 bases respectively, with 8 bases between them. CDR3 in DNA: TGTGCCAGCAGTCACCAGGGCTACGAGCAGTACTTC. It translates to CASSHQGYEQYF.